This T cell receptor beta chain came from a study of blood T cells in healthy people across ages. Study background: About one barcoded beta molecule per two T cells was the capture yield of template switching.

Through a sample-barcoded 5' primer and a J-beta primer mix, a second PCR was run for roughly 6 to 12 cycles. TCRdb re-analysed the 5' RACE reads in MiXCR, keeping a single row per CDR3 protein. The table shows roughly 800,000 distinct CDR3 sequences, with roughly 50% occurring only once. Samples had at least 7 million PBMCs isolated from them. Germline CDR1 MNHEY, CDR2 SMNVEV (reference sequence). V was shortened by 3 bases and J by 2 bases, with 13 bases between the two germline ends. This CDR3 is 15 amino acids long. Sequences were obtained from blood. This sequence was found in a man aged 25 to 40 in good health. This sequence joins TRBV27 and TRBJ2-5, with D perhaps assigned TRBD1 or TRBD2 (6 bases each). The CDR3 coding sequence is TGTGCCAGCAGTTTGGGGGGACACAGACAAGAGACCCAGTACTTC. Translated, it gives CASSLGGHRQETQYF.